A selection of T cell receptor beta chains follows, all from one sample in a study of cytomegalovirus exposure and HLA in healthy donors. Sequencing was performed with immunoSEQ multiplex PCR; in TCRdb, only in-frame clones are kept and a portion is missing. Of around 190,000 clones in the sample, just under 75% were seen once. The sequenced material came from PBMCs. The origin of the receptors is a man aged 25 to 40 in good health and CMV-seropositive. Each CDR3 is given with its conserved first and last residue. Fields, in order: D gene, V gene, J gene, CDR3 length, clone size, CDR3 DNA, CDR3 protein. A D gene is named only where the DNA matches it firmly. Clone size, where shown, is once, few, many, or a class for clones that have expanded.

TRBD1,TRBV6-5,TRBJ1-5,14,-,TGTGCCAGCAGCACAGGGGGACCTAATCAGCCCCAGCATTTT,CASSTGGPNQPQHF
-,TRBV7-2,TRBJ2-1,15,once,TGTGCCAGCAGCTTAGGCAGGGGTTCTCTCAATGAGCAGTTCTTC,CASSLGRGSLNEQFF
TRBD1,TRBV6-5,TRBJ2-2,15,-,TGTGCCAGCAGAAGTCATGGACAGGGTGCCGGGGAGCTGTTTTTT,CASRSHGQGAGELFF
-,TRBV7-2,TRBJ2-5,14,-,TGTGCCAGCATCCCTGGGCAGGTCCAAGAGACCCAGTACTTC,CASIPGQVQETQYF
-,TRBV19,TRBJ1-3,16,-,TGTGCCAGTAGTCTATTGGCCTCGGGGGCTGGAAACACCATATATTTT,CASSLLASGAGNTIYF
TRBD2,TRBV28,TRBJ2-5,13,-,TGTGCCACCGGAGCGGGGCCCCAAGAGACCCAGTACTTC,CATGAGPQETQYF
TRBD2,TRBV29-1,TRBJ2-1,14,-,TGCAGCGTTGTTCTCCTAGCGGGTATAAATGAGCAGTTCTTC,CSVVLLAGINEQFF
-,TRBV15,TRBJ2-7,15,-,TGTGCCACCAGCCCCCATGTGCAGGGGAGAGACGAGCAGTACTTC,CATSPHVQGRDEQYF
-,TRBV6-1,TRBJ1-4,16,-,TGTGCCAGCAGTGAGAATACGGGGAGGGTGGGTGAAAAACTGTTTTTT,CASSENTGRVGEKLFF
-,TRBV20-1,TRBJ1-1,11,-,TGCAGTGCTGAGTCCAGGGTTCTAGCTTTCTTT,CSAESRVLAFF
-,TRBV7-8,TRBJ1-6,17,-,TGTGCCAGCAGCTTAGGTGGCAGGGTAGGGCGTAGATCACCCCTCCACTTT,CASSLGGRVGRRSPLHF
TRBD2,TRBV7-2,TRBJ2-3,19,-,TGTGCCAGCAGCTTAAGAAGAATAGCGGGAGGGCGGAGCACAGATACGCAGTATTTT,CASSLRRIAGGRSTDTQYF
TRBD2,TRBV5-8,TRBJ2-1,16,-,TGTGCCAGCAGCATTCGGACTAGCGGTATCTACAATGAGCAGTTCTTC,CASSIRTSGIYNEQFF
TRBD2,TRBV11-2,TRBJ2-7,14,-,TGTGCCAGCAGCGCTAGCGGGCCGACCTACGAGCAGTACTTC,CASSASGPTYEQYF
-,TRBV7-9,TRBJ2-3,15,-,TGTGCCAGCAGCTTTGAGGCCTTAGGTACAGATACGCAGTATTTT,CASSFEALGTDTQYF
TRBD1,TRBV6-6,TRBJ1-2,14,-,TGTGCCAGCAGCCGGGACAGCTTAAACTATGGCTACACCTTC,CASSRDSLNYGYTF
TRBD2,TRBV18,TRBJ2-7,16,-,TGTGCCAGCTCTTACGGACTAGCGGGAGGGCCTGTCGAGCAGTACTTC,CASSYGLAGGPVEQYF
-,TRBV28,TRBJ2-7,13,-,TGTGCCAGCAGTTTAGGGCAACGCTACGAGCAGTACTTC,CASSLGQRYEQYF
-,TRBV9,TRBJ2-5,15,once,TGTGCCAGCAGCGACGACAGGGACTTTGGAGAGACCCAGTACTTC,CASSDDRDFGETQYF
TRBD2,TRBV7-3,TRBJ2-7,15,-,TGTGCCAGCAGCTTAATGGGCGGGGGAGCCTACGAGCAGTACTTC,CASSLMGGGAYEQYF
-,TRBV23-1,TRBJ1-4,14,-,TGCGCCCGAAGATTAGCTGCAACTAATGAAAAACTGTTTTTT,CARRLAATNEKLFF
TRBD2,TRBV15,TRBJ2-7,14,-,TGTGCCACCACCCTGCCTGGGAGGCGGGGGGAGCAGTACTTC,CATTLPGRRGEQYF
-,TRBV19,TRBJ2-5,13,-,TGTGCCAGTAACGCGGGGCCGAGGGAGACCCAGTACTTC,CASNAGPRETQYF
TRBD1,TRBV2,TRBJ1-4,17,-,TGTGCCAGCACTCTCCGCGGACAGGGCCAAGTAGATGAAAAACTGTTTTTT,CASTLRGQGQVDEKLFF
-,TRBV29-1,TRBJ2-2,12,-,TGCAGCGTTTCTGTCGGGGCCGGGGAGCTGTTTTTT,CSVSVGAGELFF
TRBD1,TRBV19,TRBJ1-2,14,-,TGTGCCAGTAGCGGACAGGGGGGTAGCTATGGCTACACCTTC,CASSGQGGSYGYTF
TRBD2,TRBV27,TRBJ2-1,16,-,TGTGCCAGCAGTAAGAGTCTAGCGGGGGGCTACAATGAGCAGTTCTTC,CASSKSLAGGYNEQFF